This T cell receptor beta chain was captured in a study of Ad26.COV2.S vaccination and SARS-CoV-2 variants (dated by TCRdb to about 2021). As for the study more broadly: Donors in the vaccine arm were drawn from COV1001, a phase I-IIa trial of Ad26.COV2.S in healthy adults that was multicentre, randomized, double-blind and placebo-controlled. A total of some 30 samples were included in the TCR-sequenced set, comprising 19 Ad26.COV2.S vaccine recipients, 5 placebo recipients and 8 SARS-CoV-2 convalescent individuals. Ad26.COV2.S was administered intramuscularly at a dose of 5x10^10 or 1x10^11 viral particles, either as one shot or as two shots given 56 days apart. Trial participants were randomized into five groups of five: low-dose or high-dose Ad26.COV2.S given once or twice, or placebo on both occasions. TCRbeta repertoire sequencing was used to assess the specificity and breadth of SARS-CoV-2-reactive T cell receptors after Ad26.COV2.S vaccination. Investigators remained blinded to trial group allocation during experiments and outcome assessment. The full study reports these points: Ad26.COV2.S recipients had higher spike-specific TCR breadth than placebo recipients (P = 0.0014). After vaccination, spike-specific CD8+ and CD4+ T cell responses were reported to show substantial breadth. Comparable non-spike TCR breadth was observed between vaccine and placebo recipients, consistent with only spike being contained in the vaccine. The authors noted that the TCR breadth and depth analyses may have underestimated total T cell responses. The study was not powered for comparison of responses between vaccine doses or regimens.

Taken with the paper, the label for treatment or condition translates to: some 20 received Ad26.COV2.S at low or high dose, single or two shots; about 5 received placebo; per-sample allocation not given. For vaccine and placebo recipients, the sequenced repertoires came from samples collected on day 63 after the first injection. In Cohort 1b, 25 or so adults aged 18-55 years were enrolled at a single site in Boston, USA, between 29 July and 7 August 2020. Ad26.COV2.S was a replication-incompetent adenovirus type 26 vector that expressed a prefusion-stabilized SARS-CoV-2 spike protein derived from the original Wuhan strain. Details on this clone: Which antigen it targets is not known. No quality values exist for individual bases; no much larger clone is one base distant. Other DNA variants within this sample encode the same CDR3.

Trimming takes 5 bases from V and 3 bases from J, and the germline ends sit 5 bases apart. The CDR3 covers 11 residues, taking in both the cysteine and the phenylalanine. Only the CDR3 DNA is retained, 33 bases long and in frame from the first base. The germline V gene encodes CDR1 SNHLY and CDR2 FYNNEI. The immunoSEQ Assay was used to sequence TCRbeta CDR3 regions. After extraction, genomic DNA underwent amplification by bias-controlled multiplex PCR, followed by high-throughput sequencing. As for the original processing: To quantify the absolute abundance of every unique TCRbeta CDR3 region, sequences were collapsed and filtered. T cell fraction was estimated by normalization of TCRbeta template counts to usable DNA, with usable DNA being measured through amplification of reference genes present in all nucleated cells. Repertoire TCRs were annotated as SARS-CoV-2-specific when V gene, CDR3 amino acid sequence and J gene were exactly matched to a known reactive TCR set. The reference SARS-CoV-2 TCR set came from MIRA and was filtered for enrichment in COVID-19-positive ImmuneCODE repertoires, removing public or cross-reactive TCRs. Based on the MIRA antigens, annotated TCRs were further analysed at the level of specific ORF or position within ORF. Breadth was defined as annotated unique rearrangements over total unique productive rearrangements; depth was the summed frequency of those rearrangements. Two-sided Wilcoxon rank-sum tests were applied when comparing TCR breadth between groups. The clones in this table, taken by TCRdb from immuneACCESS, are in-frame only. Not every clone is retained; where verified, under half of the shortfall comes from an unresolved V gene, and the cause of the rest is unknown. From that table come the V and J calls and clone size; the DNA was used to work out D and trimming. The table for this sample lists under 550,000 clones; roughly 90% of them were counted only once. The top ten clonotypes cover 3.6% of the sample.

Rearrangement joined TRBV2 to TRBJ2-7, with the identity of the D gene unclear. The sequence was obtained from a person between 18 and 60 years old who received the Ad26.COV2.S COVID-19 vaccine or a placebo. Sequencing was performed on peripheral blood, taken in a trial of Ad26.COV2.S vaccine versus placebo. The encoded CDR3 is CASSTGYEQYF. The nucleotide sequence reads TGTGCCAGCAGTACGGGCTACGAGCAGTACTTC. With all but the CDR3 taken from the reference TRBV2 and TRBJ2-7 genes, the full variable domain is: EPEVTQTPSHQVTQMGQEVILRCVPISNHLYFYWYRQILGQKVEFLVSFYNNEISEKSEIFDDQFSVERPDGSNFTLKIRSTKLEDSAMYFCASSTGYEQYFGPGTRLTVT.